This TCR beta chain appears in the sequencing data of a study of shared clonotypes between healthy human individuals (dated by TCRdb to the early 2020s). In terms of the full investigation: A few men and two women, aged 18 to 49 years, made up the cohort. Per donor, three plates each were used for CD4 naive and CD4 memory, two for CD8 naive, and one for CD8 memory. To estimate repertoire size and how much clonotype sharing occurs between individuals, the study deeply sequenced the blood TCR repertoires of a handful of healthy adults. Libraries were prepared and TCR repertoires were sequenced by different laboratories using diverse techniques, in order to increase sequencing depth and limit assay-specific biases. Between about 0.8 and 9.5 billion PBMCs per donor were obtained by leukapheresis. The investigation overall reported the following: The small number of donors limited the genetic and exposure-history diversity represented. Even with the large sequencing depth, rarefaction of the sorted-subset datasets indicated that sequencing was incomplete. Clonotypes shared by all four sorted-subset donors showed higher generation probabilities than non-shared clonotypes. Across four donors, approximately 5% of naive CD4, roughly 3.8% of naive CD8, 2% to 2.5% of memory CD4, and approximately 0.4% of memory CD8 clonotypes were shared. Based on pairwise subsampling, the degree of clonotype sharing among donors was expected to be affected by sequencing depth. Sampling was limited to blood, and TCR repertoires in tissue likely differ from TCR repertoires in blood. Naive subsets generally had larger estimated clonotype richness than memory subsets did.

Using the deep immunoSEQ assay, TCR CDR3 regions were amplified from genomic DNA by multiplex PCR. Extracted genomic DNA from each cell subset was spread evenly across all wells of several immunoSEQ 96-well plates, with each plate serving as a replicate. Each replicate PCR for sorted subsets received around 200 ng genomic DNA, equal to around 32,000 T cell genomes. The purified libraries were quantified using a Qubit 3.0 fluorometer, sized with a Bioanalyzer 2100, and then quantified again using the KAPA Library Quantification kit. Each immunoSEQ 96-well plate was sequenced on its own single-read 150-cycle Illumina NextSeq 550 flow cell. Processing in the source paper ran as follows. The immunoSEQ output contained only junctional sequences without quality scores, so filtering could not match that applied to full-length reads. To assign V/J genes and CDR3, sequences were annotated against IMGT germline references using PyIR, a Python wrapper for IgBLAST v1.9. Reads were removed for weak V/J assignments (E-value above 1e-6), missing CDR3, stop codons, out-of-frame junctions, or ambiguous translated residues. V3J clonotypes were defined as sequences sharing an identical inferred V gene, J gene, and CDR3 amino acid sequence. The percentage overlap between two repertoires was calculated by dividing the number of shared unique clonotypes by the size of the smaller repertoire. RTK rarefaction, the Chao1 estimator, and Recon v2.1 estimates of unobserved clonotypes were used to assess repertoire richness. OLGA was used to compute generation probabilities for all TCRbeta clonotypes that the gDNA method yielded from four donors. This is the immuneACCESS table as TCRdb keeps it, with only in-frame sequences that have V and J called. A part of the clones is gone; compared with another copy, unresolved V genes explain less than half, and the rest is unexplained. Clone size and V and J calls were adopted from that table, with D and trimming inferred from the DNA. Recorded for this sample are some 1,400,000 clones; roughly 96% of them occurred a single time. The ten largest clones represent roughly 1.2% of the sample.

Healthy HIV-negative adults with no recently reported acute infections or vaccinations were included as donors. All donors were Caucasian adults living in Nashville, Tennessee, USA. Magnetic negative selection was used to enrich CD4+ T cells, after which naive cells were positively selected on CD45RA and the negative fraction became the memory subset. After blood collection by leukapheresis, PBMCs were isolated using Ficoll-Histopaque density gradient centrifugation and then cryopreserved in the vapor phase of liquid nitrogen. Analytical flow cytometry was used to check the purity and quantity of every magnetically sorted T cell population. From each sorted fraction, genomic DNA was isolated and quantified by UV absorbance on a Nanodrop 2000c. The trim is 4 bases for V and 0 bases for J, with a gap of 16 bases between the germline ends. CDR1 and CDR2 (MDHEN, SYDVKM) derive from the germline V gene. The CDR3, cysteine through phenylalanine, is 17 amino acids long. The only DNA kept is the CDR3, 51 bases in frame from the first base.

Note on this clone: Its antigen is not yet known. The sample holds no much larger clone one base away, and base qualities are not on file.

The rearrangement combines TRBV28 with TRBJ2-4; no confident D gene assignment can be made. The origin of this receptor is a man aged 25 to 40 in good health. The specimen sequenced was naive CD4+ T cells sorted from blood. Sample cell subset or site, as interpreted from the label and publication: CD45RA+ positively selected. Here is the DNA: TGTGCCAGCAGTTATGGCACCACCAGTCTAGCCAAAAACATTCAGTACTTC. Its amino acids are CASSYGTTSLAKNIQYF.